What follows are 29 T cell receptor beta chains derived from one specimen sequenced in a study of identical twins. Via MiXCR, TCRdb re-called the 5' RACE reads, giving one row per CDR3 protein. The data contain some 190,000 distinct CDR3 sequences, more than 15% of them singletons. These data also featured in a second study, about T cells expressing NK-cell markers.

Specimen: CD8+ T cells sorted from blood. All receptors come from a woman between 18 and 30 years old in good health.

This clonotype was detected ten times or more. V usage is TRBV9 and J usage is TRBJ2-5, with D unclear. This CDR3 comprises 14 residues. Trimming removed 4 bases at V and 2 bases at J, with 12 bases between. Germline values: CDR1 SGDLS, CDR2 YYNGEE. The CDR3 DNA follows: TGTGCCAGCAGCCCCCGGACGCAGCAAGAGACCCAGTACTTC. Its translation: CASSPRTQQETQYF.

A few counts support this clonotype. The chain carries TRBV12-3 or TRBV12-4 and TRBJ1-1; D unresolved. The V end lost 7 bases, the J end lost 3 bases, and 12 bases lay between the germline ends. The CDR3 totals 13 residues. The CDR3 here is CASTESGDTEAFF. The CDR3, as DNA: TGTGCCAGCACCGAGTCCGGCGACACTGAAGCTTTCTTT.

This clonotype was detected a few times. The gene calls are TRBV6-5 and TRBJ2-5; 12 nucleotides align to TRBD2. The length of the CDR3 is 15 residues. J was trimmed by 4 bases and V by 4 bases; bases with no gene match: 4. The germline V gene has CDR1 MNHEY and CDR2 SVGAGI. CDR3 in DNA: TGTGCCAGCAGTTCTAGCGGGAGGGCCCCAGAGACCCAGTACTTC. The encoded protein is CASSSSGRAPETQYF.

A few counts support this clonotype. The CDR3 nucleotides are TGCAGCGTTATTAAGGGGAATGAGCAGTTCTTC. Translation gives CSVIKGNEQFF. The rearrangement links TRBV29-1 to TRBJ2-1, with D possibly TRBD1 on 5 matching bases. V was clipped by 5 bases and J by 7 bases, with 9 bases between them. Germline V gives CDR1 SQVTM, CDR2 ANQGSEA. The CDR3 spans 11 residues.

There are a few counts of this clonotype. The chain uses TRBV29-1 and TRBJ2-7, with D possibly matching TRBD1 (5 bases). V was shortened by 4 bases and J by 0 bases, with 10 bases between the two germline ends. Germline V gene data show CDR1 as SQVTM and CDR2 as ANQGSEA. The CDR3 totals 13 residues. The CDR3 nucleotides read TGCAGCGTTGCGGACATTCCCTCCTACGAGCAGTACTTC. Translating gives CSVADIPSYEQYF.

This clonotype was counted only a few times. This sequence joins TRBV29-1 and TRBJ2-1, with unresolved D. CDR1 and CDR2 (germline): SQVTM, ANQGSEA. The ends were cut back, 5 bases at V and 8 bases at J, with 10 bases in the middle. The CDR3 sequence is 11 residues long. For the CDR3, the DNA is TGCAGCGTTACGGGCGGAGATGAGCAGTTCTTC. As protein: CSVTGGDEQFF.

In DNA, the CDR3 is TGCAGCGTTCCCCCCCGAGTCCTATACAATGAGCAGTTCTTC. Amino acids: CSVPPRVLYNEQFF. The chain has TRBV29-1 and TRBJ2-1; D gene ambiguous. Trimming removed 5 bases from V and 4 bases from J, with 15 bases in between. CDR1 and CDR2 (germline): SQVTM, ANQGSEA. The CDR3 has 14 amino acids.

This rearrangement joins TRBV7-9 to TRBJ2-5; 13 bases map to TRBD2. The CDR3 runs 17 residues. Germline CDR1 reads SEHNR; CDR2 reads FQNEAQ (reference sequence). V was clipped by 4 bases and J by 5 bases; unmatched bases: 10. CDR3 nucleotide sequence: TGTGCCAGCAGCTCCACGACTAGCGGGAGGAATGAGGAGACCCAGTACTTC. This translates into CASSSTTSGRNEETQYF.

The chain uses TRBV7-9 and TRBJ2-1; D ambiguous. V was trimmed by 0 bases and J by 1 base, leaving 7 bases between them. There are 15 residues in the CDR3. The V gene's germline CDR1 is SEHNR and CDR2 FQNEAQ (reference sequence). CDR3 sequence reads: CASSLARGSYNEQFF. Here the CDR3 DNA reads TGTGCCAGCAGCTTAGCGAGAGGTTCCTACAATGAGCAGTTCTTC.

This clonotype came up many times. The V gene is TRBV12-3 or TRBV12-4, the J gene TRBJ1-1; D is perhaps TRBD1 (5 bases). V lost 5 bases to trimming and J lost 1 base, with 14 bases between them. The CDR3 has 15 residues. CDR3 in amino acids: CASSPLAQGNTEAFF. The CDR3 DNA follows: TGTGCCAGCAGTCCCCTGGCGCAGGGGAACACTGAAGCTTTCTTT.

This clonotype was counted between two and nine times. The rearrangement uses TRBV7-9 and TRBJ2-1; possibly TRBD1 or TRBD2 for D (5 bases each). There are 12 residues in the CDR3. Germline V lookup: CDR1 SEHNR, CDR2 FQNEAQ (reference sequence). V gave up 5 bases and J gave up 12 bases, with 14 bases separating them. CDR3 sequence reads: CASSPGTDWQFF. In nucleotides, the CDR3 is TGTGCCAGCAGCCCAGGGACGGATTGGCAGTTCTTC.

This clonotype was detected a few times. This rearrangement joins TRBV3-1 to TRBJ2-5; D gene uncertain. V gave up 0 bases and J gave up 6 bases, with 2 bases separating them. CDR3 length equals 11 residues. Germline V gene sequence: CDR1 LGHDT, CDR2 YNNKEL (reference sequence). CDR3 sequence: CASSQDQTQYF. The CDR3, as DNA: TGTGCCAGCAGCCAAGACCAGACCCAGTACTTC.

The chain uses TRBV14 and TRBJ2-7; D not resolved. The CDR3 spans 12 residues. Germline CDR1 SGHDN, CDR2 FVKESK. V was pared by 3 bases and J by 6 bases, with 9 bases between. The CDR3 DNA is TGTGCCAGCAGCCACCCGATTGGCGAGCAGTACTTC. Protein: CASSHPIGEQYF.

This clonotype was seen a handful of times. The chain recombines TRBV7-9 with TRBJ1-3; tentatively, D is TRBD1 (6 bases). Trimming left V 4 bases short and J 4 bases short, with 11 bases between. CDR1 and CDR2 (germline): SEHNR, FQNEAQ (reference sequence). The CDR3 is made up of 14 amino acids. CDR3: CASSSWTEGNTIYF. The CDR3 DNA reads as TGTGCCAGCAGCTCCTGGACAGAAGGAAACACCATATATTTT.

This clonotype has only a few counts. CDR3 nucleotide sequence: TGTGCCAGCAGCAAAGCGCTCCGGGACAGGGACAGAGGCTACTTC. It codes for CASSKALRDRDRGYF. The J gene is TRBJ2-7, the V gene TRBV21-1; TRBD1, as called in the table, went unchecked against the DNA. TRBV21-1 constitutes a pseudogene. This CDR3 comprises 15 residues.

This clonotype was seen a few times. The chain uses TRBV11-2 and TRBJ2-2; D remains ambiguous. The CDR3 has 13 residues. Deletions cut 5 bases from V and 9 bases from J, with 13 bases between. The germline V gene has CDR1 SGHAT and CDR2 FQNNGV. The CDR3 region has the DNA TGTGCCAGCAGCCCGAGTGAGACGTGGGAGCTGTTTTTT. It translates to CASSPSETWELFF.

The chain joins TRBV12-3 or TRBV12-4 to TRBJ2-1, with 7 bases identical to TRBD1. The length of the CDR3 is 12 residues. J was trimmed by 9 bases and V by 5 bases; bases with no gene match: 4. The CDR3 DNA reads as TGTGCCAGCAGTCTCGGGACAGTTGAGCAGTTCTTC. Its protein is CASSLGTVEQFF.

V usage is TRBV6-2 or TRBV6-3 and J usage is TRBJ2-7; D ambiguous. CDR3 length: 12 amino acids. Germline-derived CDR1 and CDR2 are MNHEY and SVGEGT. Trimming stripped 8 bases from V and 2 bases from J, with 10 bases between. The CDR3 loop is CASAPLTYEQYF. DNA of the CDR3: TGTGCCAGCGCTCCCTTAACCTACGAGCAGTACTTC.

The genes are TRBV5-1 and TRBJ2-7; 9 bases match TRBD2. The trim removed 9 bases at V and 12 bases at J, leaving 10 bases unmatched. The CDR3 sequence is 11 residues long. CDR1 is SGHRS and CDR2 is YFSETQ in the germline V gene. The CDR3 region is CANSSGAFGYF. The CDR3 DNA sequence: TGCGCCAACTCTAGCGGGGCCTTTGGGTACTTC.

The chain employs TRBV5-5 and TRBJ1-5, with D unclear. The CDR3 contains 15 residues. From germline, CDR1 is SGHKS and CDR2 YYEKEE (reference sequence). V shed 4 bases and J shed 4 bases, with 15 bases lying between them. The DNA for the CDR3 is TGTGCCAGCAGCCCTGACCCCGGGGTAAATCAGCCCCAGCATTTT. It translates to CASSPDPGVNQPQHF.

The rearrangement links TRBV6-5 to TRBJ1-3; D not certain. This CDR3 is 15 amino acids long. CDR1 is MNHEY, CDR2 SVGAGI, per germline. The V end was cut by 2 bases, the J end by 0 bases, with 8 bases between. CDR3 DNA: TGTGCCAGCAGTTACAGCAGCGGCTCTGGAAACACCATATATTTT. Translation gives CASSYSSGSGNTIYF.

This clonotype was counted a few times. The chain recombines TRBV7-6 with TRBJ1-6, with D possibly TRBD1 on 5 matching bases. The CDR3 is made up of 16 amino acids. Germline CDR1 reads SGHVS; CDR2 reads FNYEAQ. Trimming took off 3 bases at V and 4 bases at J, with 13 bases between the two ends. The CDR3 coding sequence is TGTGCCAGCAGCTTTCGGACCGGGGGGTATAATTCACCCCTCCACTTT. Encoded protein: CASSFRTGGYNSPLHF.

CDR3 bases: TGCGCCAGCAGGATAAACACTGAAGCTTTCTTT. Translation: CASRINTEAFF. The rearrangement uses TRBV5-1 and TRBJ1-1; no clear D. V was shortened by 5 bases and J by 2 bases, with 4 bases between the two germline ends. The CDR3 is made up of 11 amino acids. Germline V gives CDR1 SGHRS, CDR2 YFSETQ.

This clonotype came up once. This chain links TRBV20-1 with TRBJ1-1; 9 nucleotides align to TRBD1. The CDR3 has 19 amino acids. J was trimmed by 1 base and V by 2 bases; bases with no gene match: 17. The germline gives CDR1 DFQATT, CDR2 SNEGSKA (reference sequence). CDR3 in DNA: TGCAGTGCTAGATGGCCCGGGAGCTTGACAGGGGGTGGGAACACTGAAGCTTTCTTT. Translating gives CSARWPGSLTGGGNTEAFF.

The table lists this clonotype with a few counts. The CDR3 loop reads CSTPKEGNYGYTF. For the CDR3, the DNA is TGCAGCACCCCGAAGGAGGGGAACTATGGCTACACCTTC. This chain links TRBV29-1 with TRBJ1-2; TRBD1 is a possible D gene (5 bases). The CDR3 is 13 amino acids. Germline V gives CDR1 SQVTM, CDR2 ANQGSEA. The ends were cut back, 8 bases at V and 2 bases at J, with 15 bases in the middle. Using reference TRBV29-1 and TRBJ1-2 for the parts outside the CDR3, the full variable domain is SAVISQKPSRDICQRGTSLTIQCQVDSQVTMMFWYRQQPGQSLTLIATANQGSEATYESGFVIDKFPISRPNLTFSTLTVSNMSPEDSSIYLCSTPKEGNYGYTFGSGTRLTVV.

The chain recombines TRBV20-1 with TRBJ2-7; D may be TRBD1 (6 bases). Between the trimmed V and J ends, which lost 6 bases and 4 bases, there was a span of 22 bases. This CDR3 has 15 amino acids. Germline V gives CDR1 DFQATT, CDR2 SNEGSKA (reference sequence). The CDR3 reads CSAPVRDTGIYEQYF. The CDR3 DNA reads TGCAGTGCACCCGTCCGGGACACCGGGATTTACGAGCAGTACTTC.

This clonotype was seen only a few times. The chain combines TRBV7-2 with TRBJ2-2; D call uncertain. The CDR3 covers 13 residues. V dropped 2 bases and J dropped 8 bases, with 9 bases sitting between them. Germline-derived CDR1 and CDR2 are SGHTA and FQGNSA. In nucleotides, the CDR3 is TGTGCCAGCAGCTTACTAATACGGGGGGAGCTGTTTTTT. Amino acid sequence: CASSLLIRGELFF.

This chain uses TRBV30 with TRBJ1-5, with TRBD1 matching over 7 bases. Looked up from germline, CDR1 is GTSNPN and CDR2 is SVGIG (reference sequence). V lost 1 base to trimming and J lost 0 bases; unmatched junction nucleotides: 0. The CDR3 runs 14 residues. CDR3 in amino acids: CAWSGQGSNQPQHF. CDR3 sequence (DNA): TGTGCCTGGAGTGGACAGGGTAGCAATCAGCCCCAGCATTTT.

The sample holds many counts of this clonotype. DNA for the CDR3: TGTGCCAGCAGCTTGGGAGCAGCTTGGTCACGCAATGAGCAGTTCTTC. Translated, it gives CASSLGAAWSRNEQFF. V usage is TRBV5-5 and J usage is TRBJ2-1, with unresolved D. V was pared by 0 bases and J by 6 bases, with 16 bases between. The CDR3 spans 16 residues. The germline V gene encodes CDR1 SGHKS and CDR2 YYEKEE (reference sequence).